This T cell receptor beta chain was found in a study of blood T cell repertoires in COVID-19. On the study more broadly: Sites across the United States, Italy and Spain contributed samples from acute and convalescent COVID-19. T cells, B-cell-depleted T cells, or PBMCs supplied cDNA or gDNA.

Germline values: CDR1 MNHEY, CDR2 SVGAGI. The V end lost 6 bases, the J end lost 0 bases, and 6 bases lay between the germline ends. CDR3 length equals 13 residues. This clone was counted a few times. Source study methods: Cell counts per sample came from amplifying reference gene primers. Sequencing used immunoSEQ multiplex PCR; TCRdb keeps in-frame clones, though not all of them. The DNA gave D and trimming, while V, J and clone size come from that table. This table holds roughly 180,000 clones, approximately 85% found once. The sequenced sample was peripheral blood. The chain joins TRBV6-5 to TRBJ1-5; D uncertain. This clonotype was obtained from a man aged 55-75 years who had recovered from COVID-19. The CDR3: CASRQASNQPQHF. The CDR3 DNA follows: TGTGCCAGCAGGCAGGCTAGCAATCAGCCCCAGCATTTT.